Reported below is one TCR beta chain. This entry comes from a study of blood T cell repertoires in COVID-19. TCRdb's table, derived via immunoSEQ multiplex PCR, lists solely in-frame clones and lacks some. The data show 150,000 to 200,000 clones, with around 92% seen just once and more than 4.5% held by the top ten. Specimen: peripheral blood. This clonotype was sampled from a man younger than 40 with COVID-19, enrolled during active disease.

The CDR3 is CASSGGQEMNTEAFF. The CDR3 nucleotides are TGTGCCAGCAGCGGGGGACAGGAGATGAACACTGAAGCTTTCTTT. The chain links TRBV11-2 to TRBJ1-1, with TRBD1 identical over 8 bases. CDR3 length equals 15 residues. Germline lookup yields CDR1 SGHAT and CDR2 FQNNGV. The V gene end was trimmed by 5 bases and the J gene end by 0 bases; junction bases not matched to a gene: 5.